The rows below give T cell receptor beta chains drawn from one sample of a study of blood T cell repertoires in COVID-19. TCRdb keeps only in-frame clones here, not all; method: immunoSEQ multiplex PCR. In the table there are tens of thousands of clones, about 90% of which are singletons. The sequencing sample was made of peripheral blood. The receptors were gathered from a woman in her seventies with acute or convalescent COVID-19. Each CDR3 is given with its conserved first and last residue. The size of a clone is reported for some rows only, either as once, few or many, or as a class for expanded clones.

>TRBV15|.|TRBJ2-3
CATSLRTSGGDTQYF
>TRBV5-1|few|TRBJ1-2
CASSPDSGSRGGYTF
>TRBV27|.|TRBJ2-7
CASTRTSTGSYEQYF
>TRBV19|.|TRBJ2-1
CASSTRYNEQFF
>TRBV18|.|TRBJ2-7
CASSPNGSPYEQYF
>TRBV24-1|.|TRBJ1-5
CATRAGGGSNQPQHF
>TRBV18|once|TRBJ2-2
CASSLGQGTTGELFF
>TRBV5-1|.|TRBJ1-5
CASSVTGGGQPQHF
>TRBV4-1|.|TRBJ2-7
CASSQESRGGYEQYF
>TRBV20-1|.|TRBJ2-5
CSASILAGNQGTQYF
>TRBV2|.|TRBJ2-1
CASSLLAGVTEQFF
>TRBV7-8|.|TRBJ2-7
CASSPGTFREQYF
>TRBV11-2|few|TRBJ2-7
CASSYRVYLNYEQYF
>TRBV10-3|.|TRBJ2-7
CATQREISYEQYF
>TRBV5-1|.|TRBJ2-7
CASSLGTPASYEQYF
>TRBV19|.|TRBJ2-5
CASSMSGRAGTGDQETQYF
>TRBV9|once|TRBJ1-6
CASSSRGQPNSPLHF
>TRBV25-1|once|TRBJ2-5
CASSEPSSVGETQYF
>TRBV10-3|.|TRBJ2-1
CAISEKASGSSYNEQFF
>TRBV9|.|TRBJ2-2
CASSVDGGGGELFF
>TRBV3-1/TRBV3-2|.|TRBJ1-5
CASSQGEVSNQPQHF
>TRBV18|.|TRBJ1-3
CASSPPGRAISGNTIYF
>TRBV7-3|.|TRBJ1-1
CASSLSGVGEAFF
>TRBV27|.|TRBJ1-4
CASSKQGFEEKLFF
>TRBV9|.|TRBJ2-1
CASSHNRASGSSYNEQFF
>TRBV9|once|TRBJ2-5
CASSVQAGVETQYF
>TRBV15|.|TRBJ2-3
CATSRSREDQYF
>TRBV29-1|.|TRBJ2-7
CSVVKAGGNEQYF
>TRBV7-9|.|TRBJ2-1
CASSSSLTSGSMNEQFF
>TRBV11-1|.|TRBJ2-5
CASSLSGSETQYF
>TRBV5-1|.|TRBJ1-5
CASTTSSDADLNQPQHF
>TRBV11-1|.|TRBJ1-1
CASSFMNTEAFF
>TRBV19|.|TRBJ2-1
CASSILGTSLNEQFF
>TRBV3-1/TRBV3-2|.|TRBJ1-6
CASSPRQGDFSPLHF
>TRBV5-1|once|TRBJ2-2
CASSLLGENTGELFF
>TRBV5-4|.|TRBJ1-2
CASSLVGPADYGYTF
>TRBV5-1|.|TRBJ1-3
CASSLPSGNTIYF
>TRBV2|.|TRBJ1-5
CASSDSGPNQPQHF
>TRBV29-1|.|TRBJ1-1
CSVGRGNTEAFF
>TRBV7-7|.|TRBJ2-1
CASSEGTSSYNEQFF
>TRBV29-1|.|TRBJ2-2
CSALDSNTGELFF
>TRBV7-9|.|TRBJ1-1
CATSARRGGLNTEAFF
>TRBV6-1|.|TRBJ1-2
CASSAGIGGRTDPYGYTF
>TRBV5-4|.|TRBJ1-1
CASSLARQSNTEAFF
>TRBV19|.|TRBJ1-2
CASSIDGQPNYGYTF
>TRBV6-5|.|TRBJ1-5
CASSYRSGQPQHF
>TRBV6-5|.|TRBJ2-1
CASSYSAGMIYNEQFF